Listed here are 10 T cell receptor beta chains from one sample, sequenced in a study of siplizumab effects on memory and regulatory T cells. Using immunoSEQ multiplex PCR, the repertoire was profiled, and TCRdb retains in-frame clones only, with some absent. The sample has some 81,000 clones, approximately 95% seen once. The sample comprised CD8+ T cells sorted from blood. The source of these receptors is a human donor in good health.

The chain combines TRBV19 with TRBJ2-2; D unresolved. Germline CDR1 is LNHDA and CDR2 is SQIVND (reference sequence). Trimming removed 7 bases from V and 5 bases from J, with 14 bases in between. The CDR3 sequence is 14 residues long. The chain's CDR3 is CASKVRALTGELFF. The CDR3 nucleotides are TGTGCCAGTAAGGTCCGGGCCCTGACCGGGGAGCTGTTTTTT.

The chain carries TRBV5-6 and TRBJ2-5, with 10 bases fitting TRBD2. This CDR3 region has 15 residues. Germline CDR1 and CDR2: SGHDT and YYEEEE. Trimming removed 1 base from V and 4 bases from J; junction bases left unmatched: 4. The CDR3 here is CASSLISGRPETQYF. DNA for the CDR3: TGTGCCAGCAGCTTGATTAGCGGGAGGCCAGAGACCCAGTACTTC.

The chain has TRBV7-2 and TRBJ2-2; 9 positions agree with TRBD1. Germline values: CDR1 SGHTA, CDR2 FQGNSA. V lost 8 bases and J lost 8; bases outside the gene matches: 9. This CDR3 contains 14 residues. The CDR3 DNA reads as TGTGCCAGCGGCCCTAACAGGGGGCAGGGGGAGCTGTTTTTT. The encoded protein is CASGPNRGQGELFF.

This chain joins TRBV10-2 and TRBJ2-1, with D possibly TRBD1 on 5 matching bases. With 7 bases removed from V and 4 bases from J, the gap between germline ends came to 11 bases. Looked up from germline, CDR1 is WSHSY and CDR2 is SAAADI. This CDR3 region has 13 residues. The CDR3 coding sequence is TGCGCCAGCAATTTAGGGGCATACAATGAGCAGTTCTTC. This codes for CASNLGAYNEQFF.

The rearrangement uses TRBV2 and TRBJ2-7; 11 nucleotides align to TRBD2. V was pared by 1 base and J by 3 bases, with 5 bases of the junction left unmatched. Germline-derived CDR1 and CDR2 are SNHLY and FYNNEI. This CDR3 spans 16 amino acids. As DNA, the CDR3 is TGTGCCAGCAGTGAAGTGGGGCTAGCGGGAGGCTACGAGCAGTACTTC. Translated: CASSEVGLAGGYEQYF.

This clone is a singleton in its sample. V gene TRBV11-2 combines with J gene TRBJ2-5; TRBD1 aligns across 8 bases. V gave up 4 bases and J gave up 5 bases; unmatched junction bases: 6. This CDR3 has 14 residues. Germline CDR1 SGHAT, CDR2 FQNNGV. The CDR3 protein is CASSWTGPVETQYF. CDR3 sequence (DNA): TGTGCCAGCAGCTGGACAGGGCCCGTGGAGACCCAGTACTTC.

V is TRBV7-9 and J is TRBJ2-5; TRBD2 matches 13 bases. The CDR3 loop spans 16 amino acids. Trimming cost V 5 bases and J 1 base; bases outside gene matches: 4. CDR1 is SEHNR, CDR2 FQNEAQ, per germline (reference sequence). CDR3 protein: CASSTGLAGVQETQYF. CDR3 sequence (DNA): TGTGCCAGCAGCACCGGACTAGCGGGAGTCCAAGAGACCCAGTACTTC.

The V call is TRBV5-6, the J call TRBJ1-1; D is undetermined. Germline CDR1 reads SGHDT; CDR2 reads YYEEEE. V was cut by 1 base and J by 6 bases, with 7 bases left in between. This CDR3 has 12 residues. The CDR3 nucleotides are TGTGCCAGCAGCTTGCTAGACGCTGAAGCTTTCTTT. It codes for CASSLLDAEAFF.

The rearrangement uses TRBV6-9 and TRBJ2-1; a weak D match, TRBD2 (5 bases). CDR1 is MNHGY and CDR2 is SVAAGI in the germline V gene. Trimming pared 4 bases from V and 8 bases from J, leaving 15 bases between. The CDR3 covers 14 residues. The CDR3 DNA sequence: TGTGCCAGCAGTTTCGAGGGTAACGGCCATGAGCAGTTCTTC. Its protein is CASSFEGNGHEQFF.

The gene calls are TRBV14 and TRBJ1-3, with no clear D. Per germline, CDR1 SGHDN and CDR2 FVKESK. Trimming stripped 4 bases from V and 0 bases from J, with 13 bases between. The CDR3 loop spans 16 amino acids. CDR3 in amino acids: CASSRLGRSSGNTIYF. DNA for the CDR3: TGTGCCAGCAGCCGTCTCGGCAGGAGCTCTGGAAACACCATATATTTT.